The text below deals with one T cell receptor beta chain. Its antigen is still unknown. V lost 8 bases and J lost 6; bases outside the gene matches: 7. The CDR3 has 13 amino acids. Germline CDR1 SNHLY, CDR2 FYNNEI. The data derive from a study of T-cell reconstitution after alpha-beta-depleted transplantation in children. Regarding the study as a whole: Several hundred expanded graft clones reportedly were the source of alpha-beta T cells about two months after transplant. TCRbeta diversity was high at day 60 in some patients (a result of surviving recipient T cells and thymic progenitors). After one year, T-cell counts and TCRbeta diversity mostly came from new T cells.

The authors prepared the TCRbeta library with unique molecular identifiers. TCRdb re-called the PCR reads with MiXCR, one entry per CDR3 protein. Among a few hundred thousand distinct CDR3 sequences listed, less than 9.5% were seen once. The receptor's source is a female patient between 2 and 15 years old who had a stem cell transplant for Fanconi anemia, so the T cells may come from the graft donor. This chain uses TRBV2 with TRBJ1-5; TRBD1 aligns across 7 bases. The specimen comprised peripheral blood, sampled 360 days after TCRalphabeta/CD19-depleted stem cell transplant. In nucleotides, the CDR3 is TGTGCCAGCGACAGGGAGGTGGGTCAGCCCCAGCATTTT. It is translated as CASDREVGQPQHF.